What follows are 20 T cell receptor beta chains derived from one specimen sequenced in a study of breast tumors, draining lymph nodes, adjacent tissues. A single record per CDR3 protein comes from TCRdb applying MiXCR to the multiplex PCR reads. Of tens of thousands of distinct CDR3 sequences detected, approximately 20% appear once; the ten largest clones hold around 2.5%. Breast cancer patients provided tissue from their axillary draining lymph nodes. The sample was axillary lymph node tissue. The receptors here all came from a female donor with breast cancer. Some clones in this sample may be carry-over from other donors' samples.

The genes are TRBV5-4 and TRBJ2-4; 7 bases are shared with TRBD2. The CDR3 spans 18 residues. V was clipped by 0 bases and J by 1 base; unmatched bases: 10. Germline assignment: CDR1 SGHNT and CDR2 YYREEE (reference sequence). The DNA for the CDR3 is TGTGCCAGCAGCTTGGACGGGGCGGGAGCTCGGGCCAAAAACATTCAGTACTTC. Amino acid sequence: CASSLDGAGARAKNIQYF.

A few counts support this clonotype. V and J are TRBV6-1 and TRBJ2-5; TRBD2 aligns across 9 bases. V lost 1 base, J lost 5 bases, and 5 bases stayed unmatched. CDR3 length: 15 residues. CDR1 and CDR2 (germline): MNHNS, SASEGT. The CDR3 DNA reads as TGTGCCAGCAGTGAAGATCGGGCGGGGGGGGAGACCCAGTACTTC. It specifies CASSEDRAGGETQYF.

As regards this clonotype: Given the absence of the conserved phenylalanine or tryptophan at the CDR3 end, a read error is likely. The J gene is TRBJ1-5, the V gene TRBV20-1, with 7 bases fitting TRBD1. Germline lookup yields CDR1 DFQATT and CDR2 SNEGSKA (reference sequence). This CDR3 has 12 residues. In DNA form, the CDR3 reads TGCTGTGCACGACAGGGCAGACAGCCCCAGCATTCT. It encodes CCARQGRQPQHS.

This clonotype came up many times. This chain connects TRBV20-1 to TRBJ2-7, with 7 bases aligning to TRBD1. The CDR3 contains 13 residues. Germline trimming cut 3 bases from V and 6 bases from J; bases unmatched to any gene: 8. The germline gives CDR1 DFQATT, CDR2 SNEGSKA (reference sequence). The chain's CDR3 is CSASRQGPTEQYF. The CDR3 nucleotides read TGCAGTGCTAGTCGACAGGGACCAACCGAGCAGTACTTC.

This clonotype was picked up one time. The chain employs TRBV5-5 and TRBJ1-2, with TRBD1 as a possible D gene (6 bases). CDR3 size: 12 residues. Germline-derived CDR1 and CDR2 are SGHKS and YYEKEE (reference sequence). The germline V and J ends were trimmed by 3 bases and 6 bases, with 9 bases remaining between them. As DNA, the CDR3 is TGTGCCAGCAGCTCGACAGGCCATGGCTACACCTTC. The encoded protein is CASSSTGHGYTF. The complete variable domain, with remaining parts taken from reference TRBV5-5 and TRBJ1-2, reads DAGVTQSPTHLIKTRGQQVTLRCSPISGHKSVSWYQQVLGQGPQFIFQYYEKEERGRGNFPDRFSARQFPNYSSELNVNALLLGDSALYLCASSSTGHGYTFGSGTRLTVV.

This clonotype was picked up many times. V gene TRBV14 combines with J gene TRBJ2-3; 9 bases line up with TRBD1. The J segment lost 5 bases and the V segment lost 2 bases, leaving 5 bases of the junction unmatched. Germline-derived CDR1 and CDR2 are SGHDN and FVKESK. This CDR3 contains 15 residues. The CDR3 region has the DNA TGTGCCAGCAGCCAAAGGACAGGGGTAGTAGATACGCAGTATTTT. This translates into CASSQRTGVVDTQYF. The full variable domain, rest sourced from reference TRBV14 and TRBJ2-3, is EAGVTQFPSHSVIEKGQTVTLRCDPISGHDNLYWYRRVMGKEIKFLLHFVKESKQDESGMPNNRFLAERTGGTYSTLKVQPAELEDSGVYFCASSQRTGVVDTQYFGPGTRLTVL.

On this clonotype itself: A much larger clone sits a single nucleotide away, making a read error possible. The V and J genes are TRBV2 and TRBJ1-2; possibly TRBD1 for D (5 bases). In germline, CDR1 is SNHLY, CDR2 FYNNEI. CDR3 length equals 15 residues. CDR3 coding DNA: TGTGCCAGCAGTGAAGCAACGGGGGGATTCTATGGCTGCACCTTC. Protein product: CASSEATGGFYGCTF. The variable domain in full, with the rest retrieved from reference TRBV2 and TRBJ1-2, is EPEVTQTPSHQVTQMGQEVILRCVPISNHLYFYWYRQILGQKVEFLVSFYNNEISEKSEIFDDQFSVERPDGSNFTLKIRSTKLEDSAMYFCASSEATGGFYGCTFGSGTRLTVV.

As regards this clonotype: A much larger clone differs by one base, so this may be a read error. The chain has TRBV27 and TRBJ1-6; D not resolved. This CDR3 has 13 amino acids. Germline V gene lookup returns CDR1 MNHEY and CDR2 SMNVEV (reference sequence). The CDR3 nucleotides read TGTGCCAGCAGTCTGGGCGGGCGTTCACCCCCCCACTTT. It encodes CASSLGGRSPPHF.

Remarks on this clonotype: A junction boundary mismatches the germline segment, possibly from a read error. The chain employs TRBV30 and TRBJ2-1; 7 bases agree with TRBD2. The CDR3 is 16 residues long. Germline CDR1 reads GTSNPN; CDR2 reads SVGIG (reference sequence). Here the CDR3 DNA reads TGTGCCTGCAGTGTACCGCTAGCGGACTACTACAATGAGCAGTTCTTC. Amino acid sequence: CACSVPLADYYNEQFF.

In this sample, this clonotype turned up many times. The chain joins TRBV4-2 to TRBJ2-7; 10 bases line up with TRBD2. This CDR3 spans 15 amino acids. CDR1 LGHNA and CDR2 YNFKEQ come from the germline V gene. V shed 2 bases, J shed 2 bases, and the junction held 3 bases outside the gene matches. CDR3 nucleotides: TGTGCCAGCAGCCAACGGACTAGCGGAACCTACGAGCAGTACTTC. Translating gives CASSQRTSGTYEQYF.

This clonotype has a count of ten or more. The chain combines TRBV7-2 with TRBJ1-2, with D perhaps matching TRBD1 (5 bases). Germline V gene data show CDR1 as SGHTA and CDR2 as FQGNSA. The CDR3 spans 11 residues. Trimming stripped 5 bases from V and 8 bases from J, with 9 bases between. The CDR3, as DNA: TGTGCCAGCAGCGGGCGGGGGGGCTACACCTTC. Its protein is CASSGRGGYTF. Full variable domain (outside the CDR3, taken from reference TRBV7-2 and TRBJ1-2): GAGVSQSPSNKVTEKGKDVELRCDPISGHTALYWYRQSLGQGLEFLIYFQGNSAPDKSGLPSDRFSAERTGGSVSTLTIQRTQQEDSAVYLCASSGRGGYTFGSGTRLTVV.

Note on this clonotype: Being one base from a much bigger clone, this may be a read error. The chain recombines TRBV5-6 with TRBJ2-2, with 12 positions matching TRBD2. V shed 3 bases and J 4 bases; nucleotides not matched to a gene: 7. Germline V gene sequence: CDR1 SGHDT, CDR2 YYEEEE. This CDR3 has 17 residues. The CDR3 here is CASSSLTSGRRTGELFF. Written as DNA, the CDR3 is TGTGCCAGCAGCTCTTTGACTAGCGGGAGACGCACCGGGGAGCTGTTTTTT.

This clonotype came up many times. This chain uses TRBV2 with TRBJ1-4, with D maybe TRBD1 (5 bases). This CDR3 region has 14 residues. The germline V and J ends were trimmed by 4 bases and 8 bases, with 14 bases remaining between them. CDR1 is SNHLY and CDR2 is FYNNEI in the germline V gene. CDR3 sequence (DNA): TGTGCCAGCAGTGGGGGCAGAACTGGGGAAAAACTGTTTTTT. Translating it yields CASSGGRTGEKLFF.

Written as DNA, the CDR3 is TGTGCCAGCAGCCAAACCGGGAGATCAACGGAAAAACTGTTTTTT. Translating it yields CASSQTGRSTEKLFF. V usage is TRBV3-1 and J usage is TRBJ1-4; unclear D gene. Germline-derived CDR1 and CDR2 are LGHDT and YNNKEL (reference sequence). This CDR3 region has 15 residues. V was pared by 2 bases and J by 8 bases, with 15 bases between.

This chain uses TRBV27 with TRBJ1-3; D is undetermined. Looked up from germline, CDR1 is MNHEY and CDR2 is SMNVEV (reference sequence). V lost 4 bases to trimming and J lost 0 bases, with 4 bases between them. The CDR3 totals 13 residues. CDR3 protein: CASSYNSGNTIYF. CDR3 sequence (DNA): TGTGCCAGCAGTTACAACTCTGGAAACACCATATATTTT.

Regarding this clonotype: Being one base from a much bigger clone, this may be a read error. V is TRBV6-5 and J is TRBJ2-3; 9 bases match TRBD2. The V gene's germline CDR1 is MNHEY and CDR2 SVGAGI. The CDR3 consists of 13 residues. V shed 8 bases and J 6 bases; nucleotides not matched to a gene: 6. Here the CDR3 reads CASGGRGMDTQYF. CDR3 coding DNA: TGTGCCAGCGGCGGGAGGGGCATGGATACGCAGTATTTT.

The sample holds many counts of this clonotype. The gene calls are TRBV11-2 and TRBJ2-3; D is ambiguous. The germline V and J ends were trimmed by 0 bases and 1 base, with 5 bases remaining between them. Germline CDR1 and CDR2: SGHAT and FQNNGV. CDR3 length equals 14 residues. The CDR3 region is CASSLEQRTDTQYF. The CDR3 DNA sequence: TGTGCCAGCAGCTTAGAACAGCGCACAGATACGCAGTATTTT.

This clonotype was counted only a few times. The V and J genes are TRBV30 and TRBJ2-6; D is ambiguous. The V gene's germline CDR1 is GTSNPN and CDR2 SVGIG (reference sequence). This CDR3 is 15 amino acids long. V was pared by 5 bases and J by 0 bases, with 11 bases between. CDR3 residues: CAWGISPSGANVLTF. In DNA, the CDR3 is TGTGCCTGGGGGATTAGCCCCTCTGGGGCCAACGTCCTGACTTTC.

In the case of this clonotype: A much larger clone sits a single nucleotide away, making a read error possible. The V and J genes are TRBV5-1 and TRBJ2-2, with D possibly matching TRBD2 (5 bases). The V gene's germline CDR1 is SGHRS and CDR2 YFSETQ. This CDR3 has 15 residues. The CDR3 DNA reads TGCGCCAGCAGCTCAGATACAACCCTCACCGGGAAGCTGTTTTTT. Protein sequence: CASSSDTTLTGKLFF.

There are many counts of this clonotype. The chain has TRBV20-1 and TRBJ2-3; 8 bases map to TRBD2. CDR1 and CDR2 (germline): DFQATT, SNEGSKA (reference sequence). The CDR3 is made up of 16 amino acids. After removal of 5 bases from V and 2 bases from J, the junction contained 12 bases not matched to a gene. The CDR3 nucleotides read TGCAGTGCTCGAGGGCTAGAGCGGGAGTTCACAGATACGCAGTATTTT. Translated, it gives CSARGLEREFTDTQYF.